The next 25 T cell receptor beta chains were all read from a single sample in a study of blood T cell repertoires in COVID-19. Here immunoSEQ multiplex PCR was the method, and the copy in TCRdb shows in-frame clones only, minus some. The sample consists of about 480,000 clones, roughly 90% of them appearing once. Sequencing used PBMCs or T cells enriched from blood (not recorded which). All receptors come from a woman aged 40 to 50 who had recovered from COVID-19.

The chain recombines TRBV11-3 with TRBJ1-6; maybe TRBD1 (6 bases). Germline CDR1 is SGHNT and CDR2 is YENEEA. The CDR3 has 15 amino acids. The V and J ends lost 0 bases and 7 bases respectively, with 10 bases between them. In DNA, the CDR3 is TGTGCCAGCAGCTTAGATTCAGGGGTAAATTCACCCCTCCACTTT. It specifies CASSLDSGVNSPLHF.

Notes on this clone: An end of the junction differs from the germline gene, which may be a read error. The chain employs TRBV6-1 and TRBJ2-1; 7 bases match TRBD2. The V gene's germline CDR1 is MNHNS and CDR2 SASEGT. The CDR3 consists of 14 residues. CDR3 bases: TGTGCCAGCAGTGAACGGGCGGGAGTGAGTTGGTGGGTCTTC. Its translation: CASSERAGVSWWVF.

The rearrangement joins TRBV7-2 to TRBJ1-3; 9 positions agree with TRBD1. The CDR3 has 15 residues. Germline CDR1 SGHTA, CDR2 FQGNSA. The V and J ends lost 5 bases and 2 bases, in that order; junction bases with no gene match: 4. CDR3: CASSADRGAGNTIYF. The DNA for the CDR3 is TGTGCCAGCAGCGCCGACAGGGGGGCTGGAAACACCATATATTTT.

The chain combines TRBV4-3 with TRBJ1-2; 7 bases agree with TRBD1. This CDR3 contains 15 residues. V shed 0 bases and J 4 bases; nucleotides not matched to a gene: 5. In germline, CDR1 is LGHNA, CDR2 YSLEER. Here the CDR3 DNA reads TGCGCCAGCAGCCAAGACCAGACAGGGTCCTATGGCTACACCTTC. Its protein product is CASSQDQTGSYGYTF.

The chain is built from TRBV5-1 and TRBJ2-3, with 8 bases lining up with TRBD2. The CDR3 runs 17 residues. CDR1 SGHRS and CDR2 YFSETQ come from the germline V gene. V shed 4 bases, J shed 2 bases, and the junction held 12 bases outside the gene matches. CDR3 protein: CASSPRAGVLYTDTQYF. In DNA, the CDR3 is TGCGCCAGCAGCCCCCGAGCGGGGGTTCTATACACAGATACGCAGTATTTT.

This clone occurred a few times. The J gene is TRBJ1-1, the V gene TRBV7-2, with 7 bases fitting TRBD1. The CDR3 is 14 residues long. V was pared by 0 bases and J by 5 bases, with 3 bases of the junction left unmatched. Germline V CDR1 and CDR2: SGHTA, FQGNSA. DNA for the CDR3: TGTGCCAGCAGCTTAGCTACAGGGGTGACTGAAGCTTTCTTT. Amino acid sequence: CASSLATGVTEAFF.

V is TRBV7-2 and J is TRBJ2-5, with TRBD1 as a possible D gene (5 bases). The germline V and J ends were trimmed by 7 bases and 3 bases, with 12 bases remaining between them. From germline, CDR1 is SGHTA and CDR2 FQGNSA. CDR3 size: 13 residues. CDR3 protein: CASNTPTEETQYF. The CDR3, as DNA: TGTGCCAGCAACACTCCGACAGAAGAGACCCAGTACTTC.

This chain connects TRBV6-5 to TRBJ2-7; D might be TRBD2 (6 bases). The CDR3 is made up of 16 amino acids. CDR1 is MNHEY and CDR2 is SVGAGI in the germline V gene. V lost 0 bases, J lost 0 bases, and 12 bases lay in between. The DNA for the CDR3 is TGTGCCAGCAGTTACTCCACGGGGGAGAGCTCCTACGAGCAGTACTTC. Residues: CASSYSTGESSYEQYF.

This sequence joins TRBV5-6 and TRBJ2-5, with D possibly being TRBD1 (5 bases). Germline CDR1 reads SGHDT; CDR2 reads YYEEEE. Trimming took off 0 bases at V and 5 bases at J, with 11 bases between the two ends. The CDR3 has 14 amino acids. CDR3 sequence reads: CASSLDQGSETQYF. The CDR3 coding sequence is TGTGCCAGCAGCTTGGATCAGGGTAGCGAGACCCAGTACTTC.

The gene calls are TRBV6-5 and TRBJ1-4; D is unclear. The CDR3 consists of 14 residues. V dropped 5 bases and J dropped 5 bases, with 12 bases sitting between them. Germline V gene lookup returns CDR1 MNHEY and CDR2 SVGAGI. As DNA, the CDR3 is TGTGCCAGCAGTAGCAGACTACTGAATGAAAAACTGTTTTTT. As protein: CASSSRLLNEKLFF.

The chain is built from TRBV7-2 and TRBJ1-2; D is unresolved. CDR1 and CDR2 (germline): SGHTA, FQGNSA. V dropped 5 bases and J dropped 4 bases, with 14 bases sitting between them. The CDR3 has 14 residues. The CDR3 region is CASSPRELFYGYTF. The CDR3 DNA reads TGTGCCAGCAGCCCCCGTGAGCTATTCTATGGCTACACCTTC. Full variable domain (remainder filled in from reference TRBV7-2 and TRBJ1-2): GAGVSQSPSNKVTEKGKDVELRCDPISGHTALYWYRQSLGQGLEFLIYFQGNSAPDKSGLPSDRFSAERTGGSVSTLTIQRTQQEDSAVYLCASSPRELFYGYTFGSGTRLTVV.

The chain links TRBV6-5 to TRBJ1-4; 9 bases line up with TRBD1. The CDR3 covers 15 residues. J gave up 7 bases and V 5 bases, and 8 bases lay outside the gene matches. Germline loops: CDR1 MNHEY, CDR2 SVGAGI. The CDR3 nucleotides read TGTGCCAGCAGTCCACCGGGACAGGGAATTGAAAAACTGTTTTTT. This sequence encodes CASSPPGQGIEKLFF.

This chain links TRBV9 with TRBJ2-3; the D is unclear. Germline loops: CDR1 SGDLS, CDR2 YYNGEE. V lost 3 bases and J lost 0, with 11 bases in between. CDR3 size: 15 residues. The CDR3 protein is CASSAGATSTDTQYF. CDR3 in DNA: TGTGCCAGCAGCGCCGGAGCTACTAGCACAGATACGCAGTATTTT.

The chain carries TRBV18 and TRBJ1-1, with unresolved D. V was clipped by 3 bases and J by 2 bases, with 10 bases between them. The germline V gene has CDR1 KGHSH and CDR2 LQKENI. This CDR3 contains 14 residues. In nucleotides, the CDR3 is TGTGCCAGCTCACCGGGCAGACACAACACTGAAGCTTTCTTT. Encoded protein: CASSPGRHNTEAFF.

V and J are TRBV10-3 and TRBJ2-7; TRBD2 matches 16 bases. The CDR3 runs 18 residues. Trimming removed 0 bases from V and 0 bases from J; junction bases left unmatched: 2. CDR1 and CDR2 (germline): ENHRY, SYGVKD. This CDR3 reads CAISESGLAGGFSYEQYF. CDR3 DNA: TGTGCCATCAGTGAGTCGGGACTAGCGGGAGGGTTCTCCTACGAGCAGTACTTC.

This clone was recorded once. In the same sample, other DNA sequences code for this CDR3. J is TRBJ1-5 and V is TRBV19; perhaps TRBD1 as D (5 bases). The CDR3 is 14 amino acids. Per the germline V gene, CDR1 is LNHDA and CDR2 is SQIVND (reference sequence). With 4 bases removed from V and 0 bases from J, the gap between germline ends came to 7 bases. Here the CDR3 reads CASSTTGSNQPQHF. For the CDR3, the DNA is TGTGCCAGTAGTACTACAGGTAGCAATCAGCCCCAGCATTTT. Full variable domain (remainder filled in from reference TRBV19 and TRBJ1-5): DGGITQSPKYLFRKEGQNVTLSCEQNLNHDAMYWYRQDPGQGLRLIYYSQIVNDFQKGDIAEGYSVSREKKESFPLTVTSAQKNPTAFYLCASSTTGSNQPQHFGDGTRLSIL.

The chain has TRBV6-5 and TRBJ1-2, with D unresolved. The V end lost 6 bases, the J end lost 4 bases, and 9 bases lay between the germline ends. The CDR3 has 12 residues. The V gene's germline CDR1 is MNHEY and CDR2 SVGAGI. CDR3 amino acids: CASRGLSYGYTF. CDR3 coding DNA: TGTGCCAGCAGGGGCCTCTCCTATGGCTACACCTTC.

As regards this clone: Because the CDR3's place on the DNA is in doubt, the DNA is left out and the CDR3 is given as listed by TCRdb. The CDR3 loop reads CASSLVGGGTIPANTF. V gene TRBV7-9 combines with J gene TRBJ1-2; the table's D call, TRBD1, has no DNA check behind it. The CDR3 totals 16 residues, both ends included. CDR1 and CDR2 from the germline V gene are SEHNR and FQNEAQ (reference sequence).

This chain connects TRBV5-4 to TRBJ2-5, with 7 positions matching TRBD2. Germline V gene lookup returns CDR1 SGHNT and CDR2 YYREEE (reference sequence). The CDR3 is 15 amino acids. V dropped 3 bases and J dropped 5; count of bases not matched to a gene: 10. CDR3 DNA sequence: TGTGCCAGCAGCTCTTCGGGGGGTCGTTGGGAGACCCAGTACTTC. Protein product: CASSSSGGRWETQYF.

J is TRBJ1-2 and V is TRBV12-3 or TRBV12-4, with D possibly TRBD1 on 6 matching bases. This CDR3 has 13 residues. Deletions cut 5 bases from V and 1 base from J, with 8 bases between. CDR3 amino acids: CASSRRGNYGYTF. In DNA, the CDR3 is TGTGCCAGCAGTCGCAGGGGTAACTATGGCTACACCTTC.

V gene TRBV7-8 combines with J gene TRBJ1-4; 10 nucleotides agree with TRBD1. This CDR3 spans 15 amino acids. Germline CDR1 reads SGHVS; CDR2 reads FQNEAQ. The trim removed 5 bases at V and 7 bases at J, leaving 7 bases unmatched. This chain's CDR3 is CASSPRDRGGEKLFF. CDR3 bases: TGTGCCAGCAGCCCCCGGGACAGGGGAGGTGAAAAACTGTTTTTT.

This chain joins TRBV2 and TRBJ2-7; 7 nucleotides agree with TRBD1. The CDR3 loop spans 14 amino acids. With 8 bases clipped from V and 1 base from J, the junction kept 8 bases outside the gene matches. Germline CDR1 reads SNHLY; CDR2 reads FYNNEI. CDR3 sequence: CASEQGNESYEQYF. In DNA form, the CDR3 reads TGTGCCAGCGAACAGGGGAATGAGTCCTACGAGCAGTACTTC.

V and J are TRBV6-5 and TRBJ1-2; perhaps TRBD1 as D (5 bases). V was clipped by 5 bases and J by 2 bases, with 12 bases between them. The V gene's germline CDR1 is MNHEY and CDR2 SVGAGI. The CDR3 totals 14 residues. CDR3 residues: CASSPGTSNYGYTF. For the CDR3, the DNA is TGTGCCAGCAGTCCCGGGACTTCCAACTATGGCTACACCTTC.

The CDR3 reads CASSPGTGGWNTIYF. The DNA for the CDR3 is TGCGCCAGCAGCCCAGGGACAGGGGGCTGGAACACCATATATTTT. The V and J genes are TRBV4-1 and TRBJ1-3; the match to TRBD1 covers 12 bases. CDR1 and CDR2 (germline): MGHRA, YSYEKL. V lost 4 bases to trimming and J lost 7 bases; unmatched junction nucleotides: 5. This CDR3 has 15 residues.

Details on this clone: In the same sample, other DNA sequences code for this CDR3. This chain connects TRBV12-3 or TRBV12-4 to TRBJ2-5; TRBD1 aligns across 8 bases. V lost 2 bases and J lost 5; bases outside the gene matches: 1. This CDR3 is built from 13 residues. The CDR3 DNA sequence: TGTGCCAGCAGTTTAACAGGGGGGGAGACCCAGTACTTC. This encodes CASSLTGGETQYF.